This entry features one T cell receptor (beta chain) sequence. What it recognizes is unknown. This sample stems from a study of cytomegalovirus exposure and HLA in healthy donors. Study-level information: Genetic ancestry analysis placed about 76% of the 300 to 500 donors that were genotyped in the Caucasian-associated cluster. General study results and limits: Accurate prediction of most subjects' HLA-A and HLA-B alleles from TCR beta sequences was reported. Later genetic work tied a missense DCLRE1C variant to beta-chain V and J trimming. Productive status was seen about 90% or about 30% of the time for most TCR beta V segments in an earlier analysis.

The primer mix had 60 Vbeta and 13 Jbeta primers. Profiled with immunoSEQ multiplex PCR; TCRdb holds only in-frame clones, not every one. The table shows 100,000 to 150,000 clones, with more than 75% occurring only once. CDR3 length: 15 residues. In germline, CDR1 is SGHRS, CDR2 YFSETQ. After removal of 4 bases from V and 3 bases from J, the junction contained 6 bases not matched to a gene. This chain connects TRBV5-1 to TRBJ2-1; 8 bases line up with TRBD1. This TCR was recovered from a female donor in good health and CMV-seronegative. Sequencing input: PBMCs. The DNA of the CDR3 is TGCGCCAGCAGCCCTGGGACAGGATTCTACAATGAGCAGTTCTTC. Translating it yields CASSPGTGFYNEQFF.